This T cell receptor (beta chain) is from a study of OX40 agonist ivuxolimab in advanced cancers. For this clone: Its antigen is not identified.

General observations from the study: Clones of CD4+ and CD8+ blood T cells grew by week 6 at doses of 0.1 to 3.0 mg/kg.

The CDR3 has 14 amino acids. V shed 4 bases and J shed 6 bases, with 16 bases lying between them. The V gene's germline CDR1 is SGHRS and CDR2 YFSETQ. Assay: immunoSEQ multiplex PCR; the TCRdb copy retains only in-frame clones and omits some. The profile covers some 95,000 clones, with 75% to 90% appearing a single time and 0.82% taken by the ten largest. The clonotype originates from an adult with an advanced solid tumor such as melanoma, head and neck, liver or kidney cancer. Specimen: CD4+ or CD8+ T cells sorted from blood, collected in a trial of the OX40 agonist ivuxolimab. The chain has TRBV5-1 and TRBJ1-2; maybe TRBD1 (5 bases). The CDR3 sequence: CASSELRQGDGYTF. CDR3 coding DNA: TGCGCCAGCAGCGAGCTGAGGCAGGGTGATGGCTACACCTTC.